A selection of T cell receptor beta chains follows, all from one sample in a study of blood T cell repertoires in COVID-19. Repertoires were generated with immunoSEQ multiplex PCR, while TCRdb's copy carries only in-frame clones and drops some. The repertoire holds around 210,000 clones, with approximately 86% as singletons. The sample was peripheral blood. Receptor source: a man younger than 35 with active or convalescent COVID-19. The CDR3 runs from the conserved cysteine through the conserved F or W. D genes are given only for firm matches. Not all rows give a size; the values are once, few, many and, for expanded clones, a class.

TRBD2,TRBV12-5,TRBJ2-1,.,16,CASGLVLAGGYNEQFF,TGTGCTAGTGGTTTGGTACTAGCGGGAGGGTACAATGAGCAGTTCTTC
.,TRBV30,TRBJ2-7,.,13,CAWSRGGTYEQYF,TGTGCCTGGAGTAGGGGGGGAACCTACGAGCAGTACTTC
.,TRBV10-1,TRBJ2-3,many,12,CASSESSDTQYF,TGCGCCAGCAGTGAGTCCTCAGATACGCAGTATTTT
TRBD2,TRBV11-3,TRBJ2-3,.,13,CASSPSGTNTQYF,TGTGCCAGCAGTCCTAGCGGGACAAATACGCAGTATTTT
TRBD1,TRBV28,TRBJ1-2,.,13,CASSSDRGSRYTF,TGTGCCAGCAGTTCCGACAGGGGGAGTCGCTACACCTTC
TRBD2,TRBV5-4,TRBJ2-7,.,14,CASRLAGGLNEQYF,TGTGCCAGCAGGTTAGCGGGAGGGTTAAACGAGCAGTACTTC
.,TRBV15,TRBJ1-5,.,15,CATSRRVSSNQPQHF,TGTGCCACCAGCAGACGGGTGTCTAGCAATCAGCCCCAGCATTTT
.,TRBV4-2,TRBJ2-1,.,18,CASSQDVTAETKYNEQFF,TGTGCCAGCAGCCAAGATGTCACGGCGGAGACTAAGTACAATGAGCAGTTCTTC
.,TRBV7-9,TRBJ1-5,.,13,CASSLRGNQPQHF,TGTGCCAGCAGCTTAAGGGGAAATCAGCCCCAGCATTTT
TRBD2,TRBV19,TRBJ2-7,.,14,CASSPGLAGYEQYF,TGTGCCAGTAGCCCGGGACTAGCGGGTTACGAGCAGTACTTC
.,TRBV2,TRBJ2-1,once,11,CASSWAGEQFF,TGTGCCAGCTCTTGGGCGGGTGAGCAGTTCTTC
.,TRBV27,TRBJ1-1,.,16,CASQRGRGFMNTEAFF,TGTGCCAGCCAGAGGGGCAGGGGATTCATGAACACTGAAGCTTTCTTT
TRBD1,TRBV7-2,TRBJ1-2,.,14,CASSSRQGSYGYTF,TGTGCCAGCAGCTCCCGACAGGGGAGCTATGGCTACACCTTC
.,TRBV3-1/TRBV3-2,TRBJ2-7,.,14,CASSPSISSYEQYF,TGTGCCAGCAGCCCGTCTATTTCCTCCTACGAGCAGTACTTC
.,TRBV7-8,TRBJ2-7,few,14,CASSWGLASYEQYF,TGTGCCAGCAGCTGGGGACTGGCCTCCTACGAGCAGTACTTC
.,TRBV6-2/TRBV6-3,TRBJ1-2,few,11,CASSNPTPSKF,TGTGCCAGCAGCAACCCCACCCCCTCTAAATTC
.,TRBV27,TRBJ1-1,.,13,CASSWSGPSEAFF,TGTGCCAGCAGTTGGTCAGGGCCGTCTGAAGCTTTCTTT
TRBD2,TRBV19,TRBJ2-2,.,14,CASRGLAGTGELFF,TGTGCCAGCAGAGGACTAGCGGGGACCGGGGAGCTGTTTTTT
TRBD1,TRBV18,TRBJ2-7,.,16,CASSPPGTGRPYEQYF,TGTGCCAGCTCACCACCTGGGACAGGGAGGCCCTACGAGCAGTACTTC
.,TRBV30,TRBJ1-1,.,15,CAWSVLSVTLAEAFF,TGTGCCTGGAGTGTCCTCTCGGTGACTCTAGCTGAAGCTTTCTTT
TRBD2,TRBV7-3,TRBJ2-1,.,15,CASSSGGAGYNEQFF,TGTGCCAGCAGCTCGGGAGGAGCGGGATACAATGAGCAGTTCTTC
TRBD1,TRBV6-2/TRBV6-3,TRBJ2-4,.,16,CASSPGTGRSKNIQYF,TGTGCCAGCAGTCCAGGGACAGGGAGGTCCAAAAACATTCAGTACTTC
.,TRBV5-1,TRBJ1-4,.,17,CASSPLPTDSPNEKLFF,TGCGCCAGCAGCCCCCTACCTACGGACAGCCCGAATGAAAAACTGTTTTTT
.,TRBV4-3,TRBJ1-2,.,15,CASSQESRGHYGYTF,TGCGCCAGCAGCCAAGAAAGCAGGGGCCACTATGGCTACACCTTC
TRBD1,TRBV2,TRBJ1-1,.,13,CASTGQRFTEAFF,TGTGCCAGCACGGGACAGCGCTTCACTGAAGCTTTCTTT
.,TRBV11-2,TRBJ1-5,.,15,CASSLGYTRNQPQHF,TGTGCCAGCAGCTTAGGATACACCCGCAATCAGCCCCAGCATTTT
.,TRBV28,TRBJ2-7,once,14,CASRPGTRNYEQYF,TGTGCCAGCAGACCAGGCACTAGGAACTACGAGCAGTACTTC
.,TRBV6-1,TRBJ2-7,.,14,CASSDLGSLGEQYF,TGTGCCAGCAGTGACCTAGGCAGTCTAGGCGAGCAGTACTTC
TRBD1,TRBV4-2,TRBJ1-1,.,13,CASSRTGQSEAFF,TGTGCCAGCAGCCGGACAGGGCAATCTGAAGCTTTCTTT
TRBD1,TRBV4-1,TRBJ1-1,.,17,CASSRPGQGGSMTEAFF,TGCGCCAGCAGCCGACCGGGACAGGGGGGTTCGATGACTGAAGCTTTCTTT
.,TRBV27,TRBJ1-2,.,15,CASSLDGRVDYGYTF,TGTGCCAGCAGTTTAGACGGCAGGGTCGACTATGGCTACACCTTC
.,TRBV4-2,TRBJ1-2,.,15,CASSQDSRTRYGYTF,TGTGCCAGCAGCCAAGATAGTCGGACACGCTATGGCTACACCTTC
TRBD1,TRBV5-1,TRBJ2-7,.,14,CASRGTGELREQYF,TGCGCCAGCAGGGGGACAGGGGAGCTCCGCGAGCAGTACTTC
TRBD2,TRBV19,TRBJ2-3,.,15,CASSLGLVSTDTQYF,TGTGCCAGTAGCCTGGGACTAGTAAGCACAGATACGCAGTATTTT
TRBD1,TRBV6-6,TRBJ1-1,.,13,CASSYTGGSEAFF,TGTGCCAGCAGTTACACAGGGGGCTCTGAAGCTTTCTTT
.,TRBV24-1,TRBJ2-5,.,16,CATSDSGDWTQETQYF,TGTGCCACCAGTGATTCGGGGGACTGGACTCAAGAGACCCAGTACTTC
.,TRBV11-3,TRBJ2-3,.,14,CASSLESSTDTQYF,TGTGCCAGCAGCTTAGAGTCTAGCACAGATACGCAGTATTTT
.,TRBV10-3,TRBJ2-1,.,15,CAISKGTLSYNEQFF,TGTGCCATCAGCAAAGGGACACTCTCCTACAATGAGCAGTTCTTC
TRBD1,TRBV11-2,TRBJ1-2,.,15,CASSLGTGGVWGYTF,TGTGCCAGCAGCTTGGGGACAGGGGGCGTCTGGGGCTACACCTTC
.,TRBV12-3/TRBV12-4,TRBJ2-4,.,13,CASSPDWENIQYF,TGTGCCAGCAGTCCGGACTGGGAGAACATTCAGTACTTC
.,TRBV3-1/TRBV3-2,TRBJ2-7,.,16,CASSHASGVTSYEQYF,TGTGCCAGCAGCCATGCCTCAGGGGTAACCTCCTACGAGCAGTACTTC
.,TRBV19,TRBJ1-5,.,16,CASSIGGGTGNQPQHF,TGTGCCAGTAGTATCGGGGGGGGCACAGGGAATCAGCCCCAGCATTTT
TRBD1,TRBV4-3,TRBJ1-4,.,15,CASKSDRAMVEKLFF,TGCGCCAGCAAATCGGACAGGGCTATGGTGGAAAAACTGTTTTTT
TRBD1,TRBV19,TRBJ1-1,.,15,CASSRGQGRNTEAFF,TGTGCCAGTAGTCGTGGACAGGGTAGGAACACTGAAGCTTTCTTT
.,TRBV1,TRBJ2-7,.,19,CTSSQRTGTSGRDRYEQYF,TGCACCAGCAGCCAGAGAACAGGGACTAGCGGGAGAGATAGGTACGAGCAGTACTTC
.,TRBV3-1/TRBV3-2,TRBJ2-2,.,16,CASSQYGPAPAGELFF,TGTGCCAGCAGCCAATATGGGCCAGCCCCGGCCGGGGAGCTGTTTTTT
TRBD1,TRBV30,TRBJ1-5,few,17,CAWSEQGLGWSNQPQHF,TGTGCCTGGAGTGAACAGGGGCTGGGTTGGAGCAATCAGCCCCAGCATTTT
.,TRBV7-2,TRBJ1-4,.,15,CASSPRTAINEKLFF,TGTGCCAGCAGCCCTAGGACAGCAATAAATGAAAAACTGTTTTTT
TRBD1,TRBV28,TRBJ1-5,.,19,CATRRQPGQGFGGGRPQHF,TGTGCCACCAGGAGACAACCGGGACAGGGTTTCGGAGGCGGGAGGCCCCAGCATTTT
.,TRBV12-3/TRBV12-4,TRBJ1-2,few,12,CASSGQAAGYTF,TGTGCCAGCAGTGGACAAGCCGCTGGCTACACCTTC
TRBD1,TRBV5-6,TRBJ1-5,.,12,CASKTGDQPQHF,TGTGCCAGCAAAACAGGGGATCAGCCCCAGCATTTT